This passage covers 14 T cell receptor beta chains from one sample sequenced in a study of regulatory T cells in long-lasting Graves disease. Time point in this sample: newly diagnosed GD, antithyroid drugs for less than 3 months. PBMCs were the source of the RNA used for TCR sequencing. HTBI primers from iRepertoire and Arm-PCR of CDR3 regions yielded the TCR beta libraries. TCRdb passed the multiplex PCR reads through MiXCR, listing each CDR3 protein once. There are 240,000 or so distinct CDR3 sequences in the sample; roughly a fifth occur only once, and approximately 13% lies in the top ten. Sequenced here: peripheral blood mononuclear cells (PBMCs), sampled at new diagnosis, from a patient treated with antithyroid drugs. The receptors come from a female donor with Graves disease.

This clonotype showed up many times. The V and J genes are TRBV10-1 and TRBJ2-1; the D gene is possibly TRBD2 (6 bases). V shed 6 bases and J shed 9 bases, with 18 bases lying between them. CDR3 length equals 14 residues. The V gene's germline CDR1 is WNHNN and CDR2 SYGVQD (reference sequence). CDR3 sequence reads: CASSGDSSYGEQFF. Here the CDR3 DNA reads TGCGCCAGCAGCGGGGACTCCTCCTACGGTGAGCAGTTCTTC.

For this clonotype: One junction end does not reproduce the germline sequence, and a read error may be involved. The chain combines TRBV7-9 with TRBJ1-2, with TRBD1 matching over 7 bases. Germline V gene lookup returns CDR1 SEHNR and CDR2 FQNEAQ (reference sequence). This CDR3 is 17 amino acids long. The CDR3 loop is CARSWFADRDTNYGYTF. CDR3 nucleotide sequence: TGTGCCCGCAGCTGGTTCGCCGACAGGGACACTAACTATGGCTACACCTTC.

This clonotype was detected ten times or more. The CDR3 nucleotides read TGTGCCAGCAGTGAGCGGGCCCCCGCACTAGGGACTGAAGCTTTCTTT. This gives the protein CASSERAPALGTEAFF. This chain uses TRBV6-1 with TRBJ1-1; D call uncertain. The germline V gene has CDR1 MNHNS and CDR2 SASEGT. The V gene lost 3 bases and the J gene lost 5 bases, with 19 bases spanning the gap. The CDR3 is 16 amino acids.

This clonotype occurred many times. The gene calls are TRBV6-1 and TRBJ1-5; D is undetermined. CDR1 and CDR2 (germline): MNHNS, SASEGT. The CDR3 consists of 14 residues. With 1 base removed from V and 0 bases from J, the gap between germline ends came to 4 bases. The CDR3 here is CASSEVGSNQPQHF. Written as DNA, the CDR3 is TGTGCCAGCAGTGAAGTCGGTAGCAATCAGCCCCAGCATTTT.

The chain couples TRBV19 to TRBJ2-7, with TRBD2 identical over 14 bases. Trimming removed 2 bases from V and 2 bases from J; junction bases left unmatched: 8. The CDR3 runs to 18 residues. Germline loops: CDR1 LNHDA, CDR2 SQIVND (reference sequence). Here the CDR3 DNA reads TGTGCCAGTAGTATAACCGGGACTAGCGGGGGAAAGACCTACGAGCAGTACTTC. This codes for CASSITGTSGGKTYEQYF. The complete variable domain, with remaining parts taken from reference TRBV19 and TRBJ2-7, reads DGGITQSPKYLFRKEGQNVTLSCEQNLNHDAMYWYRQDPGQGLRLIYYSQIVNDFQKGDIAEGYSVSREKKESFPLTVTSAQKNPTAFYLCASSITGTSGGKTYEQYFGPGTRLTVT.

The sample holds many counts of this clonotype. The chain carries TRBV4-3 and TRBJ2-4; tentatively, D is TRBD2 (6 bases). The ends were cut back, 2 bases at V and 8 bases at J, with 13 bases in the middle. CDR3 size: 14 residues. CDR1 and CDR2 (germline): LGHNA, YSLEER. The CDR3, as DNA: TGCGCCAGCAGCCAATTGTGGCCGGGGGACATTCAGTACTTC. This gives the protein CASSQLWPGDIQYF.

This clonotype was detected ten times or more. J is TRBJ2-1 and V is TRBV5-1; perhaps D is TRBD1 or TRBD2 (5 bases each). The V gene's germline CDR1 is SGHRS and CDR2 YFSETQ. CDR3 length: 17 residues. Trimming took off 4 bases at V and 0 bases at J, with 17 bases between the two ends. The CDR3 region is CASSPWWGSRSYNEQFF. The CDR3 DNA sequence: TGCGCCAGCAGCCCCTGGTGGGGGTCCCGCTCCTACAATGAGCAGTTCTTC.

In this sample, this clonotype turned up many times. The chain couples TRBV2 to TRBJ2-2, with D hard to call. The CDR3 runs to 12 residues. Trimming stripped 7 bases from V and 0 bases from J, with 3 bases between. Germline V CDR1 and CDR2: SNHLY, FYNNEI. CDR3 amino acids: CASNPNTGELFF. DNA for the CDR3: TGTGCCAGCAACCCGAACACCGGGGAGCTGTTTTTT.

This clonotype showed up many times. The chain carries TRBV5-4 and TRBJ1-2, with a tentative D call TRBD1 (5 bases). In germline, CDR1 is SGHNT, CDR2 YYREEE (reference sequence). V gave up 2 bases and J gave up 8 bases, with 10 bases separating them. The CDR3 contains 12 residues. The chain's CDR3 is CASSLSQGGYTF. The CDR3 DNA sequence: TGTGCCAGCAGCTTAAGTCAGGGAGGCTACACCTTC.

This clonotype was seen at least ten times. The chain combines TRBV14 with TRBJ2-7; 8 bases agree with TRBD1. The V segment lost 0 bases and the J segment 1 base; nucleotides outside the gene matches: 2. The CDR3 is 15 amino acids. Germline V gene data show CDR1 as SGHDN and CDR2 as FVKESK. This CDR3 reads CASSQDRQGSYEQYF. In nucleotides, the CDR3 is TGTGCCAGCAGCCAAGACCGACAGGGGTCCTACGAGCAGTACTTC.

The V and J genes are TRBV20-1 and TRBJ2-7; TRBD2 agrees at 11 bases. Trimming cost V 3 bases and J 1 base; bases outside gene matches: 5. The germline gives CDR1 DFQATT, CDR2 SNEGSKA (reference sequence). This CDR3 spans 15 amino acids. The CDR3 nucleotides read TGCAGTGCTAGGACTAGCGGGATCAATTCCTACGAGCAGTACTTC. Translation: CSARTSGINSYEQYF.

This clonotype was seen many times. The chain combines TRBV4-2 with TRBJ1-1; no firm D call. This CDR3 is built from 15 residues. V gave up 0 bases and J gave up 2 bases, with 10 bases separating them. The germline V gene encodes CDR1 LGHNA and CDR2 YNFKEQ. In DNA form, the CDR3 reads TGTGCCAGCAGCCAAGATCAACAGCCAAACACTGAAGCTTTCTTT. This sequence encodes CASSQDQQPNTEAFF.

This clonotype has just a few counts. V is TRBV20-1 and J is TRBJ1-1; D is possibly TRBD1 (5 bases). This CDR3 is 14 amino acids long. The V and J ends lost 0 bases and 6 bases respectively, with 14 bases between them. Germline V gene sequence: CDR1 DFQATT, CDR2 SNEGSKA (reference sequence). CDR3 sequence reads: CSARDEGLTAEAFF. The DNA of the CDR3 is TGCAGTGCTAGAGATGAGGGGTTGACCGCTGAAGCTTTCTTT.

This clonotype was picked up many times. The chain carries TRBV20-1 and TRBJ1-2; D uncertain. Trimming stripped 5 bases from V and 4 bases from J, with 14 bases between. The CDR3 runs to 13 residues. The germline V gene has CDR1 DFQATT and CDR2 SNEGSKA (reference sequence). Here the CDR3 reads CSARPYGFYGYTF. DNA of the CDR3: TGCAGTGCTCGGCCCTACGGTTTCTATGGCTACACCTTC.